A single sample is the source of the 30 T cell receptor beta chains below, sequenced in a study of response to subunit inactivated influenza vaccine. TCRdb called the RT-PCR reads again in MiXCR, with one record for every CDR3 protein. The sample lists roughly 650,000 distinct CDR3 sequences, 12% to 15% occurring once. The source was PBMCs from blood, collected approximately 15 days before vaccination. All receptors derive from a man aged 50-59 years who received an inactivated influenza vaccine.

This clonotype has a handful of counts. This chain connects TRBV6-2 or TRBV6-3 to TRBJ2-7; 9 bases align to TRBD2. V dropped 9 bases and J dropped 6; count of bases not matched to a gene: 12. This CDR3 is 14 amino acids long. Germline CDR1 reads MNHEY; CDR2 reads SVGEGT. CDR3 loop: CASRVPGTSREQYF. The CDR3 DNA reads as TGTGCCAGTAGGGTACCCGGGACTAGCCGCGAGCAGTACTTC.

This clonotype has only a few counts. The V and J genes are TRBV15 and TRBJ2-7, with D perhaps TRBD1 (6 bases). CDR1 is LNHNV, CDR2 YYDKDF, per germline (reference sequence). V was trimmed by 0 bases and J by 3 bases, leaving 12 bases between them. The CDR3 is 15 amino acids. The CDR3: CATSRDPTRGYEQYF. Written as DNA, the CDR3 is TGTGCCACCAGCAGAGACCCCACCAGGGGCTACGAGCAGTACTTC.

This clonotype was observed a few times. The CDR3 sequence is CATSRDRASSLAAFF. DNA for the CDR3: TGTGCCACCAGCAGAGATCGAGCCAGTTCTTTGGCAGCTTTCTTT. The chain combines TRBV15 with TRBJ1-1; D gene unclear. CDR1 and CDR2 from the germline V gene are LNHNV and YYDKDF (reference sequence). Trimming left V 0 bases short and J 10 bases short, with 18 bases between. This CDR3 contains 15 residues.

Only a few counts were recorded for this clonotype. This sequence joins TRBV10-3 and TRBJ2-5, with TRBD1 matching over 8 bases. CDR1 is ENHRY and CDR2 is SYGVKD in the germline V gene. J lost 5 bases, V lost 5 bases, and 16 bases had no gene match. CDR3 length: 17 amino acids. CDR3 sequence: CAISPSIQGVDGETQYF. The CDR3, as DNA: TGTGCCATCAGTCCATCCATACAGGGGGTAGATGGGGAGACCCAGTACTTC.

This clonotype has at least ten counts. CDR3 coding DNA: TGTGCCAGCAAGCTAGCGGGAGGTAATGAGCAGTTCTTC. This gives the protein CASKLAGGNEQFF. The rearrangement joins TRBV28 to TRBJ2-1; 11 bases line up with TRBD2. This CDR3 spans 13 amino acids. Losses at the gene ends were 7 bases for V and 7 bases for J; bases not matched to a gene: 3. Germline V gives CDR1 MDHEN, CDR2 SYDVKM.

This clonotype was recorded a few times. V usage is TRBV7-6 and J usage is TRBJ2-2, with D perhaps given as TRBD1 or TRBD2 (5 bases each). CDR1 is SGHVS, CDR2 FNYEAQ, per germline. V dropped 1 base and J dropped 2 bases, with 11 bases sitting between them. The CDR3 runs to 16 residues. CDR3 bases: TGTGCCAGCAGCTTAGGTTCGGGGCGCAACACCGGGGAGCTGTTTTTT. It translates to CASSLGSGRNTGELFF.

The chain employs TRBV7-2 and TRBJ2-1; TRBD2 matches at 7 bases. Germline V CDR1 and CDR2: SGHTA, FQGNSA. V lost 3 bases, J lost 2 bases, and 7 bases stayed unmatched. The CDR3 is 16 residues long. The CDR3 is CASSFRDYRPYNEQFF. The CDR3 nucleotides are TGTGCCAGCAGCTTCCGGGACTACCGTCCCTACAATGAGCAGTTCTTC.

This clonotype was seen at least ten times. This chain connects TRBV14 to TRBJ2-3, with D perhaps matching TRBD2 (6 bases). The CDR3 covers 16 residues. The germline gives CDR1 SGHDN, CDR2 FVKESK. The V end lost 4 bases, the J end lost 2 bases, and 16 bases lay between the germline ends. CDR3 bases: TGTGCCAGCAGCCGGAGACTAGTGGGAGACACAGATACGCAGTATTTT. It yields the protein CASSRRLVGDTDTQYF.

The chain is built from TRBV30 and TRBJ2-7, with 13 nucleotides matching TRBD2. The CDR3 runs to 13 residues. V gave up 6 bases and J gave up 6 bases; unmatched junction bases: 5. CDR1 is GTSNPN and CDR2 is SVGIG in the germline V gene (reference sequence). The CDR3 DNA reads TGTGCCTGTGGGTGGACTAGCGGGAGCGAGCAGTACTTC. Amino acids: CACGWTSGSEQYF. The full variable domain, rest sourced from reference TRBV30 and TRBJ2-7, is SQTIHQWPATLVQPVGSPLSLECTVEGTSNPNLYWYRQAAGRGLQLLFYSVGIGQISSEVPQNLSASRPQDRQFILSSKKLLLSDSGFYLCACGWTSGSEQYFGPGTRLTVT.

This clonotype was detected a few times. The chain recombines TRBV5-6 with TRBJ2-7; TRBD1 matches 8 bases. The CDR3 is made up of 13 amino acids. The germline gives CDR1 SGHDT, CDR2 YYEEEE. V dropped 7 bases and J dropped 4; count of bases not matched to a gene: 7. CDR3: CASGGQGPYEQYF. The CDR3 coding sequence is TGTGCCAGCGGAGGACAGGGCCCTTACGAGCAGTACTTC. Filled out from reference TRBV5-6 and TRBJ2-7, the complete variable domain reads DAGVTQSPTHLIKTRGQQVTLRCSPKSGHDTVSWYQQALGQGPQFIFQYYEEEERQRGNFPDRFSGHQFPNYSSELNVNALLLGDSALYLCASGGQGPYEQYFGPGTRLTVT.

This clonotype occurred a few times. A junction end diverges from the germline sequence, so it may reflect a read error. The V and J genes are TRBV12-3 or TRBV12-4 and TRBJ2-7; 9 bases are a match to TRBD1. The CDR3 is 12 amino acids. CDR3 residues: CASSYSDRGRSF. Here the CDR3 DNA reads TGTGCCAGCAGTTACTCGGACAGGGGAAGGTCCTTC.

This chain uses TRBV5-1 with TRBJ2-7; 12 nucleotides agree with TRBD2. The trim removed 4 bases at V and 3 bases at J, leaving 11 bases unmatched. From germline, CDR1 is SGHRS and CDR2 YFSETQ. The CDR3 has 17 residues. The CDR3 region has the DNA TGCGCCAGCAGCACAATCCCTAGCGGGAGGGCCCTCTACGAGCAGTACTTC. It yields the protein CASSTIPSGRALYEQYF.

The V gene is TRBV20-1, the J gene TRBJ1-5, with D possibly being TRBD1 (6 bases). In germline, CDR1 is DFQATT, CDR2 SNEGSKA (reference sequence). V lost 5 bases and J 0 bases, leaving 17 bases between the germline ends. The CDR3 has 16 amino acids. Here the CDR3 reads CSAELLSGDSNQPQHF. For the CDR3, the DNA is TGCAGTGCTGAATTGTTGTCAGGGGATAGCAATCAGCCCCAGCATTTT.

The genes are TRBV2 and TRBJ1-6; D ambiguous. CDR1 SNHLY and CDR2 FYNNEI come from the germline V gene. This CDR3 region has 13 residues. Trimming removed 8 bases from V and 7 bases from J, with 12 bases in between. CDR3 sequence reads: CASQAFENSPLHF. The CDR3, as DNA: TGTGCCAGCCAAGCATTCGAAAATTCACCCCTCCACTTT.

The CDR3 DNA is TGTGCCATCAGTGGCGGGAGGCCCTCCTACGAGCAGTACTTC. Its translation is CAISGGRPSYEQYF. The V call is TRBV10-3, the J call TRBJ2-7; 8 bases fit TRBD2. CDR3 length equals 14 residues. Germline values: CDR1 ENHRY, CDR2 SYGVKD. V lost 4 bases, J lost 0 bases, and 2 bases stayed unmatched.

The V and J genes are TRBV7-9 and TRBJ2-5, with D hard to call. The CDR3 is 11 amino acids. Germline V gives CDR1 SEHNR, CDR2 FQNEAQ (reference sequence). The V end lost 1 base, the J end lost 9 bases, and 6 bases lay between the germline ends. The CDR3: CASSLGVAQYF. Written as DNA, the CDR3 is TGTGCCAGCAGCTTAGGGGTGGCCCAGTACTTC.

The chain uses TRBV20-1 and TRBJ2-3; TRBD1 matches at 8 bases. The junction had 8 bases not matched to a gene; V was cut back by 0 bases and J by 6 bases. The length of the CDR3 is 15 residues. Germline V gene lookup returns CDR1 DFQATT and CDR2 SNEGSKA (reference sequence). In nucleotides, the CDR3 is TGCAGTGCTAGAGACTCGGGACAGGTATCCGATACGCAGTATTTT. Translation gives CSARDSGQVSDTQYF.

This clonotype was counted between two and nine times. The chain recombines TRBV12-3 or TRBV12-4 with TRBJ1-4, with D possibly being TRBD1 (5 bases). CDR3 length: 15 residues. V was clipped by 6 bases and J by 7 bases, with 18 bases between them. The CDR3 bases are TGTGCCAGCAGACGGAGCACGCAGGGTGGTGAAAAACTGTTTTTT. This encodes CASRRSTQGGEKLFF.

This clonotype was counted between two and nine times. This chain joins TRBV5-1 and TRBJ2-5, with 10 nucleotides matching TRBD2. The CDR3 runs to 16 residues. V was clipped by 4 bases and J by 5 bases; unmatched bases: 11. Per the germline V gene, CDR1 is SGHRS and CDR2 is YFSETQ. The CDR3 protein is CASSAGTSVFLETQYF. In DNA, the CDR3 is TGCGCCAGCAGCGCAGGGACTAGCGTCTTTTTGGAGACCCAGTACTTC. The entire variable domain, with the rest obtained from reference TRBV5-1 and TRBJ2-5, is as follows: KAGVTQTPRYLIKTRGQQVTLSCSPISGHRSVSWYQQTPGQGLQFLFEYFSETQRNKGNFPGRFSGRQFSNSRSEMNVSTLELGDSALYLCASSAGTSVFLETQYFGPGTRLLVL.

The chain links TRBV6-2 or TRBV6-3 to TRBJ2-7, with D possibly matching TRBD1 (6 bases). The CDR3 contains 13 residues. The V end was cut by 2 bases, the J end by 5 bases, with 10 bases between. Germline assignment: CDR1 MNHEY and CDR2 SVGEGT. The CDR3 spells CASSYNRADEQYF. CDR3 coding DNA: TGTGCCAGCAGTTACAACAGGGCTGACGAGCAGTACTTC.

The chain is built from TRBV27 and TRBJ2-1; D is possibly TRBD1 (5 bases). Germline loops: CDR1 MNHEY, CDR2 SMNVEV (reference sequence). V lost 6 bases, J lost 3 bases, and 15 bases lay in between. The CDR3 is 15 residues long. The CDR3 coding sequence is TGTGCCAGCAGCCGGCGACAGTCTAACTACAATGAGCAGTTCTTC. Encoded protein: CASSRRQSNYNEQFF.

This clonotype was counted at least ten times. The chain employs TRBV25-1 and TRBJ2-7; the match to TRBD2 covers 8 bases. Germline-derived CDR1 and CDR2 are MGHDK and SYGVNS. V was clipped by 5 bases and J by 5 bases; unmatched bases: 14. The CDR3 is 16 amino acids. The CDR3 is CASSLTLSGMAHEQYF. CDR3 DNA: TGTGCCAGCAGTCTTACCCTTAGCGGGATGGCCCACGAGCAGTACTTC.

J is TRBJ2-1 and V is TRBV5-5, with D uncertain. V lost 2 bases, J lost 2 bases, and 11 bases lay in between. The V gene's germline CDR1 is SGHKS and CDR2 YYEKEE (reference sequence). The CDR3 is 15 amino acids. CDR3 DNA sequence: TGTGCCAGCAGCTTTCTGGGTGGCCCCTACAATGAGCAGTTCTTC. Translation gives CASSFLGGPYNEQFF.

The sample holds a few counts of this clonotype. The rearrangement uses TRBV5-8 and TRBJ2-4; TRBD1 aligns across 7 bases. Germline CDR1 and CDR2: SGHTS and YDEGEE. The CDR3 loop spans 12 amino acids. Trimming removed 4 bases from V and 15 bases from J; junction bases left unmatched: 10. In DNA form, the CDR3 reads TGTGCCAGCAGCCGCCTGGGACAGACTGGGTACTTC. This sequence encodes CASSRLGQTGYF.

This chain connects TRBV1 to TRBJ1-1; the table's D call of TRBD1 was not tested on the DNA. TRBV1 is listed as a pseudogene. This CDR3 is 14 amino acids long. The CDR3 DNA reads TGCACCAGCAGCCAAGGGGGCCTGAACACTGAAGCTTTCTTT. Protein: CTSSQGGLNTEAFF.

The chain links TRBV6-5 to TRBJ1-2; D remains ambiguous. Germline V lookup: CDR1 MNHEY, CDR2 SVGAGI. V was cut by 1 base and J by 8 bases, with 11 bases left in between. The CDR3 is made up of 13 amino acids. DNA for the CDR3: TGTGCCAGCAGTTACTACTCAACGAAAGGCTACACCTTC. This translates into CASSYYSTKGYTF.

This clonotype was detected many times. The chain links TRBV7-9 to TRBJ1-6; D possibly corresponds to TRBD1 (6 bases). The germline V and J ends were trimmed by 5 bases and 5 bases, with 16 bases remaining between them. Germline CDR1 is SEHNR and CDR2 is FQNEAQ (reference sequence). This CDR3 is 16 amino acids long. CDR3 sequence: CASSPVGQGNNSPLHF. The CDR3 region has the DNA TGTGCCAGCAGCCCGGTAGGGCAGGGGAATAATTCACCCCTCCACTTT.

This clonotype was seen ten or more times. The CDR3 loop reads CASSFTKGETQYF. The CDR3 region has the DNA TGTGCCAGCAGCTTTACGAAGGGCGAGACCCAGTACTTC. The chain uses TRBV7-7 and TRBJ2-5; the D is unclear. Trimming left V 3 bases short and J 5 bases short, with 10 bases between. CDR1 and CDR2 from the germline V gene are SSHAT and FNYEAQ (reference sequence). The CDR3 has 13 amino acids.

In this sample, this clonotype turned up a few times. V is TRBV4-2 and J is TRBJ1-3; D not resolved. CDR1 LGHNA and CDR2 YNFKEQ come from the germline V gene. This CDR3 has 15 residues. The ends were cut back, 2 bases at V and 5 bases at J, with 13 bases in the middle. CDR3 sequence (DNA): TGTGCCAGCAGCCAATCTATGGACCGCAGAAACACCATATATTTT. It codes for CASSQSMDRRNTIYF.

This clonotype was observed a few times. The CDR3 sequence: CASSSGTGHGTQYF. The CDR3 coding sequence is TGTGCCAGCAGCTCCGGGACAGGGCATGGTACGCAGTATTTT. The chain employs TRBV11-2 and TRBJ2-3; 9 bases map to TRBD1. This CDR3 has 14 amino acids. V lost 4 bases and J lost 8; bases outside the gene matches: 7. Germline loops: CDR1 SGHAT, CDR2 FQNNGV.